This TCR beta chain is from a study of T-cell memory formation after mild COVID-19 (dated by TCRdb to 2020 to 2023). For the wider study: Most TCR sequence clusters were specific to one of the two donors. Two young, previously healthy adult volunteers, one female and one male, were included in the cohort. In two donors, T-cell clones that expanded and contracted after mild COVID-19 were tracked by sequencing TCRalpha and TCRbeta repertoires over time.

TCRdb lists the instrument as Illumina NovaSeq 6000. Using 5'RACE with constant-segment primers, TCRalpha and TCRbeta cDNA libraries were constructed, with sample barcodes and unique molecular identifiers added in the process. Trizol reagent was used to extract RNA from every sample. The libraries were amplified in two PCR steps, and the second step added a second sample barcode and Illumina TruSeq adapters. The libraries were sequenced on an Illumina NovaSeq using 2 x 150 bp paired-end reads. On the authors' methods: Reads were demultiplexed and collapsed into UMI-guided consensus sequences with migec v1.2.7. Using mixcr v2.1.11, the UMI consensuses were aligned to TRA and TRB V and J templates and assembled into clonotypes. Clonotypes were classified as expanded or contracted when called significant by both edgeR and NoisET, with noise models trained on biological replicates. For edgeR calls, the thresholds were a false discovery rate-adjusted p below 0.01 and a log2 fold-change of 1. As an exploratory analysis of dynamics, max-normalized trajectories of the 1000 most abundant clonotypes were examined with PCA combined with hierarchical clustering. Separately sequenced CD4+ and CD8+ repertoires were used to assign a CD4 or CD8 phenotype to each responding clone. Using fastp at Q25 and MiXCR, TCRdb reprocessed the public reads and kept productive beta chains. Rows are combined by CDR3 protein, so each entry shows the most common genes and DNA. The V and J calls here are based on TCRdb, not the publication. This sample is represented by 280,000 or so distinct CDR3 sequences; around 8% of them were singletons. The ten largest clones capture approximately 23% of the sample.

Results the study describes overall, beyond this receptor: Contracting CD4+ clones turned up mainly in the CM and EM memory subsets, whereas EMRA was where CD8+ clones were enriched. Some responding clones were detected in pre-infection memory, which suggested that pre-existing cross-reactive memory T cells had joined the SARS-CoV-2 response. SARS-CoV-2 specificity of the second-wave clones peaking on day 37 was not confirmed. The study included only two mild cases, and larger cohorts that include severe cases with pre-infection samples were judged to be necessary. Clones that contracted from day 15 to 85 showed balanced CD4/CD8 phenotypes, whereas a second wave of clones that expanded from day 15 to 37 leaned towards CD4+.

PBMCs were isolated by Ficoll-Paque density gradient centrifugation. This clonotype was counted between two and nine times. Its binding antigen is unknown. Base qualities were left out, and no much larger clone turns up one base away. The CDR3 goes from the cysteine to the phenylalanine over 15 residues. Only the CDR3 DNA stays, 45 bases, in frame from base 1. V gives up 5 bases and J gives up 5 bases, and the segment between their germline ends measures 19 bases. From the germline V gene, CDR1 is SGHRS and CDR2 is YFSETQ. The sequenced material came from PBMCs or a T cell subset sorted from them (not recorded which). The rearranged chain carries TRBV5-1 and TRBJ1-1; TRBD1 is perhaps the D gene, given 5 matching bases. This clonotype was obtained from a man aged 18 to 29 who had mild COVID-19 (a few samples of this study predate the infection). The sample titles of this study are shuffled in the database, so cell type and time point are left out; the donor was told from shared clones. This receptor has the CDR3 CASRPFWGGGTEAFF. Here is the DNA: TGCGCCAGCAGGCCTTTTTGGGGCGGAGGGACTGAAGCTTTCTTT. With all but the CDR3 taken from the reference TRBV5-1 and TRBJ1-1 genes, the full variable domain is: KAGVTQTPRYLIKTRGQQVTLSCSPISGHRSVSWYQQTPGQGLQFLFEYFSETQRNKGNFPGRFSGRQFSNSRSEMNVSTLELGDSALYLCASRPFWGGGTEAFFGQGTRLTVV.